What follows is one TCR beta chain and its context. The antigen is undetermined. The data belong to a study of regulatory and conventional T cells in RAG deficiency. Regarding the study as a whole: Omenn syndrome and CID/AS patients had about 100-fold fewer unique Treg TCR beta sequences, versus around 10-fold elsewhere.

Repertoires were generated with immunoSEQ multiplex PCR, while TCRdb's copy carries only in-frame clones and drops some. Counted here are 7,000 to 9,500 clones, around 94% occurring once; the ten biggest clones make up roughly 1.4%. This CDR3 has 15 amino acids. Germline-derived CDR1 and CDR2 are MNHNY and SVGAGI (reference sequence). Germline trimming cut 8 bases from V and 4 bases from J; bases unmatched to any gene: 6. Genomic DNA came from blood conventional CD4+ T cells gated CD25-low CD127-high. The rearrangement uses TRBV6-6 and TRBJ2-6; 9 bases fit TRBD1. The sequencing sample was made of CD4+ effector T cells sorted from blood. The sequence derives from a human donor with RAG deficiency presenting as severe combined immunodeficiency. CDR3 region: CASWDRATGANVLTF. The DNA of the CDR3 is TGTGCCAGCTGGGACAGGGCGACCGGGGCCAACGTCCTGACTTTC.